The rows below give T cell receptor beta chains drawn from one sample of a study of T cell repertoires in cytomegalovirus infection. Their cognate antigens are unknown. Each CDR3 protein gets one entry after TCRdb re-called the reads with MiXCR. Of fewer than 850,000 distinct CDR3 sequences in the sample, approximately 32% were seen once. The material sequenced was cultured CD8+ T cells from PBMCs, taken from culture after CMV antigen stimulation. The receptors come from a human donor in good health (CMV status not recorded). Some clones in this sample may be carry-over from other donors' samples. The CDR3 runs from the conserved cysteine through the conserved F or W. The D gene is left open where the match is weak. Some rows have no size entry. The others give once, few or many, or a class for an expanded clone.

j_gene: TRBJ1-1; d_gene: -; v_gene: TRBV27; abundance: -; CDR3aa: CASSLGTGYNTEAFF; CDR3nt: TGTGCCAGCAGTTTGGGTACAGGGTATAACACTGAAGCTTTCTTT
j_gene: TRBJ2-1; d_gene: -; v_gene: TRBV9; abundance: -; CDR3aa: CASTLGSRPLNEQFF; CDR3nt: TGTGCCAGCACCTTAGGGAGCCGGCCGCTCAATGAGCAGTTCTTC
j_gene: TRBJ2-6; d_gene: -; v_gene: TRBV7-9; abundance: many; CDR3aa: CASIFGTPHSGANVLTF; CDR3nt: TGTGCCAGCATTTTCGGGACACCTCACTCTGGGGCCAACGTCCTGACTTTC
j_gene: TRBJ2-2; d_gene: -; v_gene: TRBV7-6; abundance: few; CDR3aa: CASSFYTSSELFF; CDR3nt: TGTGCCAGCAGCTTTTACACGAGTTCGGAGCTGTTTTTT
j_gene: TRBJ1-2; d_gene: -; v_gene: TRBV10-3; abundance: few; CDR3aa: CAIHVGINYGYTF; CDR3nt: TGTGCCATCCACGTGGGGATTAACTATGGCTACACCTTC
j_gene: TRBJ2-3; d_gene: -; v_gene: TRBV7-2; abundance: many; CDR3aa: CASSSTGATDTQYF; CDR3nt: TGTGCCAGCAGCTCTACTGGGGCCACAGATACGCAGTATTTT
j_gene: TRBJ1-2; d_gene: TRBD1; v_gene: TRBV6-2/TRBV6-3; abundance: -; CDR3aa: CASSYPGQDYGYTF; CDR3nt: TGTGCCAGCAGTTACCCGGGACAGGACTATGGCTACACCTTC
j_gene: TRBJ1-6; d_gene: -; v_gene: TRBV5-6; abundance: few; CDR3aa: CASTISGSPLHF; CDR3nt: TGTGCCAGCACTATCAGCGGTTCACCCCTCCACTTT
j_gene: TRBJ1-4; d_gene: TRBD1; v_gene: TRBV7-9; abundance: few; CDR3aa: CASSYVQGNNEKLFF; CDR3nt: TGTGCCAGCAGCTATGTACAGGGGAATAATGAAAAACTGTTTTTT
j_gene: TRBJ1-2; d_gene: TRBD1; v_gene: TRBV12-3/TRBV12-4; abundance: -; CDR3aa: CASSFSGGASGYTF; CDR3nt: TGTGCCAGCAGTTTTTCAGGGGGCGCGAGTGGCTACACCTTC
j_gene: TRBJ2-1; d_gene: -; v_gene: TRBV4-1; abundance: -; CDR3aa: CASSQEVVGGAYNEQFF; CDR3nt: TGCGCCAGCAGCCAAGAGGTTGTAGGGGGAGCATACAATGAGCAGTTCTTC
j_gene: TRBJ2-1; d_gene: TRBD2; v_gene: TRBV6-5; abundance: -; CDR3aa: CASSYLLAGYLNEQFF; CDR3nt: TGTGCCAGCAGTTATTTACTAGCGGGCTATCTGAATGAGCAGTTCTTC
j_gene: TRBJ2-5; d_gene: -; v_gene: TRBV6-2/TRBV6-3; abundance: few; CDR3aa: CASRPGRYQETQYF; CDR3nt: TGTGCCAGCAGACCGGGTCGGTACCAAGAGACCCAGTACTTC
j_gene: TRBJ2-1; d_gene: TRBD2; v_gene: TRBV7-6; abundance: many; CDR3aa: CASSLLPSGLAVNEQFF; CDR3nt: TGTGCCAGCAGCTTGTTGCCTAGCGGGTTGGCAGTCAATGAGCAGTTCTTC
j_gene: TRBJ1-6; d_gene: -; v_gene: TRBV25-1; abundance: many; CDR3aa: CASSAPRGRDSPLHF; CDR3nt: TGTGCCAGCAGTGCCCCCAGGGGCAGGGATTCACCCCTCCACTTT
j_gene: TRBJ2-5; d_gene: -; v_gene: TRBV7-9; abundance: -; CDR3aa: CASSLGPQQFQETQYF; CDR3nt: TGTGCCAGCAGCTTAGGGCCCCAGCAATTCCAAGAGACCCAGTACTTC
j_gene: TRBJ2-2; d_gene: TRBD1; v_gene: TRBV4-3; abundance: -; CDR3aa: CASSQDLDRGLGELFF; CDR3nt: TGCGCCAGCAGCCAAGATCTGGACAGGGGGCTAGGGGAGCTGTTTTTT
j_gene: TRBJ2-1; d_gene: -; v_gene: TRBV27; abundance: -; CDR3aa: CASSIRADEQFF; CDR3nt: TGTGCCAGCAGTATTAGGGCAGATGAGCAGTTCTTC
j_gene: TRBJ2-1; d_gene: TRBD2; v_gene: TRBV7-2; abundance: -; CDR3aa: CASSFRLVGSGGVGSYNEQFF; CDR3nt: TGTGCCAGCAGCTTCCGTTTGGTTGGTAGCGGGGGCGTCGGGTCCTACAATGAGCAGTTCTTC
j_gene: TRBJ2-5; d_gene: -; v_gene: TRBV7-6; abundance: -; CDR3aa: CASSEGLLETQYF; CDR3nt: TGTGCTAGCAGCGAGGGCCTTTTAGAGACCCAGTACTTC
j_gene: TRBJ2-2; d_gene: TRBD1; v_gene: TRBV7-6; abundance: few; CDR3aa: CASSLAPPGQGHTGELFF; CDR3nt: TGTGCCAGCAGCTTAGCCCCCCCCGGACAGGGCCACACCGGGGAGCTGTTTTTT
j_gene: TRBJ1-2; d_gene: -; v_gene: TRBV28; abundance: -; CDR3aa: CASSLYNVGRNYGYTF; CDR3nt: TGTGCCAGCAGTTTATATAACGTTGGCCGAAACTATGGCTACACCTTC
j_gene: TRBJ2-3; d_gene: TRBD1; v_gene: TRBV11-2; abundance: -; CDR3aa: CASSLAQGASTDTQYF; CDR3nt: TGTGCCAGCAGCTTAGCACAGGGGGCCAGCACAGATACGCAGTATTTT
j_gene: TRBJ2-5; d_gene: TRBD2; v_gene: TRBV7-2; abundance: many; CDR3aa: CASSLVTSLALQETQYF; CDR3nt: TGTGCCAGCAGCTTAGTAACCTCACTAGCGCTGCAAGAGACCCAGTACTTC
j_gene: TRBJ2-7; d_gene: -; v_gene: TRBV5-1; abundance: few; CDR3aa: CASSLADGGLYSYEQYF; CDR3nt: TGCGCCAGCAGCTTGGCCGACGGGGGGCTCTACTCCTACGAGCAGTACTTC
j_gene: TRBJ1-2; d_gene: -; v_gene: TRBV19; abundance: -; CDR3aa: CASTPFDSGNYGYTF; CDR3nt: TGTGCCAGTACCCCTTTCGACAGTGGAAACTATGGCTACACCTTC
j_gene: TRBJ2-7; d_gene: -; v_gene: TRBV25-1; abundance: few; CDR3aa: CASSEYPGEQYF; CDR3nt: TGTGCCAGCAGTGAATACCCCGGTGAGCAGTACTTC
j_gene: TRBJ2-3; d_gene: -; v_gene: TRBV27; abundance: -; CDR3aa: CASSSGSGGTDTQYF; CDR3nt: TGTGCCAGCAGTTCCGGGTCGGGGGGCACAGATACGCAGTATTTT
j_gene: TRBJ2-1; d_gene: TRBD2; v_gene: TRBV7-6; abundance: many; CDR3aa: CASSSQGDGTSGGVWFF; CDR3nt: TGTGCCAGCAGTTCTCAGGGCGACGGGACTAGCGGGGGTGTGTGGTTCTTC
j_gene: TRBJ1-6; d_gene: -; v_gene: TRBV27; abundance: -; CDR3aa: CASSFGLTDSPLHF; CDR3nt: TGTGCCAGCAGTTTCGGGCTAACGGACAGTCCCCTCCACTTT
j_gene: TRBJ2-5; d_gene: -; v_gene: TRBV6-2/TRBV6-3; abundance: -; CDR3aa: CASKEGQETQYF; CDR3nt: TGTGCCAGCAAGGAGGGACAAGAGACCCAGTACTTC
j_gene: TRBJ2-3; d_gene: -; v_gene: TRBV15; abundance: -; CDR3aa: CATSHAGTTDTQYF; CDR3nt: TGTGCCACCAGCCACGCCGGGACCACAGATACGCAGTATTTT
j_gene: TRBJ2-1; d_gene: -; v_gene: TRBV10-2; abundance: few; CDR3aa: CASRLIEGLYNEQFF; CDR3nt: TGCGCCAGCAGATTAATAGAAGGACTTTACAATGAGCAGTTCTTC
j_gene: TRBJ1-4; d_gene: -; v_gene: TRBV27; abundance: many; CDR3aa: CASSLPLREKLFF; CDR3nt: TGTGCCAGCAGTTTGCCCCTGAGGGAGAAACTGTTTTTT
j_gene: TRBJ2-1; d_gene: -; v_gene: TRBV29-1; abundance: few; CDR3aa: CSVGGGSYNEQFF; CDR3nt: TGCAGCGTTGGAGGCGGGTCCTACAATGAGCAGTTCTTC
j_gene: TRBJ1-3; d_gene: TRBD1; v_gene: TRBV6-6; abundance: -; CDR3aa: CASSSTGGGDTIYF; CDR3nt: TGTGCCAGCAGTTCCACAGGGGGCGGTGACACCATATATTTT
j_gene: TRBJ2-5; d_gene: TRBD1; v_gene: TRBV5-4; abundance: -; CDR3aa: CASGQGKETQYF; CDR3nt: TGTGCCAGCGGACAGGGGAAAGAGACCCAGTACTTC
j_gene: TRBJ2-5; d_gene: -; v_gene: TRBV25-1; abundance: few; CDR3aa: CASSEFKGGKETQYF; CDR3nt: TGTGCCAGCAGTGAATTTAAAGGAGGGAAAGAGACCCAGTACTTC
j_gene: TRBJ1-2; d_gene: -; v_gene: TRBV7-9; abundance: -; CDR3aa: CASSPPIEDRYGYTF; CDR3nt: TGTGCCAGCAGCCCTCCCATAGAGGACCGCTATGGCTACACCTTC
j_gene: TRBJ1-1; d_gene: TRBD1; v_gene: TRBV20-1; abundance: -; CDR3aa: CSARPLTGGMNTEAFF; CDR3nt: TGCAGTGCTAGGCCCCTGACAGGGGGAATGAACACTGAAGCTTTCTTT
j_gene: TRBJ2-1; d_gene: -; v_gene: TRBV11-1; abundance: few; CDR3aa: CASSLFLYQGAYNEQFF; CDR3nt: -
j_gene: TRBJ2-1; d_gene: TRBD1; v_gene: TRBV10-3; abundance: -; CDR3aa: CAISYPGQGGDEQFF; CDR3nt: TGTGCCATCTCCTACCCGGGACAGGGAGGAGATGAGCAGTTCTTC
j_gene: TRBJ1-2; d_gene: TRBD1; v_gene: TRBV27; abundance: -; CDR3aa: CASSRRGQWMEGYTF; CDR3nt: TGTGCCAGCAGTAGGAGGGGACAGTGGATGGAAGGCTACACCTTC
j_gene: TRBJ2-7; d_gene: TRBD2; v_gene: TRBV2; abundance: few; CDR3aa: CASSGSGGSYEQYF; CDR3nt: TGTGCCAGCTCAGGGAGCGGGGGCTCCTACGAGCAGTACTTC
j_gene: TRBJ2-1; d_gene: TRBD2; v_gene: TRBV6-6; abundance: -; CDR3aa: CASRSAGGSYNEQFF; CDR3nt: TGTGCCAGCAGATCTGCGGGGGGGAGTTACAATGAGCAGTTCTTC
j_gene: TRBJ2-1; d_gene: -; v_gene: TRBV12-3/TRBV12-4; abundance: few; CDR3aa: CASSPGPGINEQFF; CDR3nt: TGTGCCAGCAGCCCCGGGCCCGGGATCAATGAGCAGTTCTTC
j_gene: TRBJ2-7; d_gene: -; v_gene: TRBV2; abundance: -; CDR3aa: CASKTGGGFSYEQYF; CDR3nt: TGTGCCAGCAAAACTGGTGGAGGATTCTCCTACGAGCAGTACTTC
j_gene: TRBJ1-6; d_gene: -; v_gene: TRBV4-1; abundance: few; CDR3aa: CASSQEIVPLAGASPLHF; CDR3nt: TGCGCCAGCAGCCAAGAAATTGTACCCCTGGCTGGGGCTTCACCCCTCCACTTT
j_gene: TRBJ2-4; d_gene: -; v_gene: TRBV4-2; abundance: -; CDR3aa: CASSQAPWDTGAKNIQYF; CDR3nt: TGTGCCAGCAGCCAAGCTCCATGGGACACCGGGGCCAAAAACATTCAGTACTTC
j_gene: TRBJ1-1; d_gene: TRBD1; v_gene: TRBV27; abundance: many; CDR3aa: CASSSRDRENTEAFF; CDR3nt: TGTGCCAGCAGTTCGCGGGACAGGGAAAACACTGAAGCTTTCTTT
j_gene: TRBJ1-2; d_gene: -; v_gene: TRBV6-2/TRBV6-3; abundance: few; CDR3aa: CASSYSRQTYGYTF; CDR3nt: TGTGCCAGCAGTTACTCGAGGCAGACCTATGGCTACACCTTC
j_gene: TRBJ2-2; d_gene: TRBD2; v_gene: TRBV4-2; abundance: few; CDR3aa: CASSFLAGGSNTGELFF; CDR3nt: TGTGCCAGCAGCTTCCTAGCGGGGGGGTCTAACACCGGGGAGCTGTTTTTT
j_gene: TRBJ2-3; d_gene: TRBD1; v_gene: TRBV27; abundance: -; CDR3aa: CASSLRPGQVTDTQYF; CDR3nt: TGTGCCAGCAGTTTACGACCGGGACAGGTCACAGATACGCAGTATTTT
j_gene: TRBJ2-1; d_gene: -; v_gene: TRBV29-1; abundance: -; CDR3aa: CSVEGPGLYNEQFF; CDR3nt: TGCAGCGTTGAAGGGCCAGGGCTATACAATGAGCAGTTCTTC
j_gene: TRBJ2-1; d_gene: -; v_gene: TRBV7-9; abundance: many; CDR3aa: CASSPRGVDEQFF; CDR3nt: TGTGCCAGCAGCCCTAGAGGGGTGGATGAGCAGTTCTTC
j_gene: TRBJ1-1; d_gene: -; v_gene: TRBV12-5; abundance: many; CDR3aa: CASGLSHSASSRAFF; CDR3nt: TGTGCTAGTGGTTTGAGTCACAGTGCAAGCTCGAGAGCTTTCTTT